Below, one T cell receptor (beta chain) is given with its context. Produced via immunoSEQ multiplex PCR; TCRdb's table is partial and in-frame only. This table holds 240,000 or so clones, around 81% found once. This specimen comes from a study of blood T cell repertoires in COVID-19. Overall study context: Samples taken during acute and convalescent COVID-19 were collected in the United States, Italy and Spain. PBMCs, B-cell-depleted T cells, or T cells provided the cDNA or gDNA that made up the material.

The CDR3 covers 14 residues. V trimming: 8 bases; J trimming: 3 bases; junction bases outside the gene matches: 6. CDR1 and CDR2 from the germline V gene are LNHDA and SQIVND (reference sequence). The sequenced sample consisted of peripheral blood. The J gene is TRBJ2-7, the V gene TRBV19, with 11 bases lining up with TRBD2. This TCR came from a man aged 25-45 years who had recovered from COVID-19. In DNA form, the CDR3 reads TGTGCCAGTTCCCTGGGACTAGCGGACTACGAGCAGTACTTC. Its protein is CASSLGLADYEQYF.